A single sample is the source of the 16 T cell receptor beta chains below, sequenced in a study of T cell responses to AZD1222 COVID-19 vaccine. TCRdb's copy holds only in-frame clones and misses some; the assay was immunoSEQ multiplex PCR. The sample lists 95,000 to 150,000 clones, approximately 94% occurring once. The sample was peripheral blood, taken 28 days after the second AZD1222 dose. The receptors derive from an adult who received the AZD1222 COVID-19 vaccine.

This clone appeared a few times. The rearrangement links TRBV5-4 to TRBJ1-1; D uncertain. CDR3 length equals 14 residues. Trimming cost V 0 bases and J 1 base, with 7 bases left between them. Germline V gives CDR1 SGHNT, CDR2 YYREEE (reference sequence). CDR3 residues: CASSLDKRNTEAFF. CDR3 DNA: TGTGCCAGCAGCTTGGACAAAAGGAACACTGAAGCTTTCTTT.

The chain links TRBV27 to TRBJ2-3; D remains unclear. Germline lookup yields CDR1 MNHEY and CDR2 SMNVEV (reference sequence). The V end lost 10 bases, the J end lost 1 base, and 6 bases lay between the germline ends. The CDR3 runs to 11 residues. The CDR3 loop reads CATQGTDTQYF. Written as DNA, the CDR3 is TGTGCCACCCAGGGCACAGATACGCAGTATTTT.

The chain uses TRBV3-1 (or the pseudogene TRBV3-2) and TRBJ2-4; 11 bases are shared with TRBD2. Germline-derived CDR1 and CDR2 are LGHDT and YNNKEL (reference sequence). V dropped 5 bases and J dropped 6; count of bases not matched to a gene: 6. This CDR3 region has 15 residues. The CDR3 region is CASSLLAGDLNIQYF. The CDR3 DNA reads TGTGCCAGCAGCTTACTAGCGGGAGACCTAAACATTCAGTACTTC.

This rearrangement joins TRBV7-9 to TRBJ2-5; D remains ambiguous. The V end lost 3 bases, the J end lost 1 base, and 6 bases lay between the germline ends. Germline V gene lookup returns CDR1 SEHNR and CDR2 FQNEAQ (reference sequence). The CDR3 has 13 residues. The CDR3 region is CASSFVAQETQYF. The CDR3 region has the DNA TGTGCCAGCAGCTTTGTCGCCCAAGAGACCCAGTACTTC.

This clone appeared once. J is TRBJ1-4 and V is TRBV2; D is uncertain. Germline V gives CDR1 SNHLY, CDR2 FYNNEI. The V and J ends lost 6 bases and 0 bases respectively, with 8 bases between them. There are 14 residues in the CDR3. The CDR3 DNA reads TGTGCCAGCAGCCCGACCGCAACTAATGAAAAACTGTTTTTT. Protein: CASSPTATNEKLFF. The full variable domain, completed using reference TRBV2 and TRBJ1-4, is EPEVTQTPSHQVTQMGQEVILRCVPISNHLYFYWYRQILGQKVEFLVSFYNNEISEKSEIFDDQFSVERPDGSNFTLKIRSTKLEDSAMYFCASSPTATNEKLFFGSGTQLSVL.

This chain connects TRBV19 to TRBJ1-5; tentatively, D is TRBD1 (6 bases). The CDR3 loop spans 15 amino acids. Trimming stripped 5 bases from V and 1 base from J, with 12 bases between. Germline loops: CDR1 LNHDA, CDR2 SQIVND (reference sequence). The CDR3 region is CASSVQGQSNQPQHF. Written as DNA, the CDR3 is TGTGCCAGTAGTGTACAGGGTCAGAGCAATCAGCCCCAGCATTTT.

This clone was found a few times. The V gene is TRBV6-6, the J gene TRBJ1-5; D gene ambiguous. Germline V gene data show CDR1 as MNHNY and CDR2 as SVGAGI (reference sequence). This CDR3 is built from 14 residues. The ends were cut back, 8 bases at V and 0 bases at J, with 11 bases in the middle. This CDR3 is CASGRDLSNQPQHF. For the CDR3, the DNA is TGTGCCAGCGGACGCGACCTTAGCAATCAGCCCCAGCATTTT.

The chain joins TRBV21-1 to TRBJ2-2; the table's TRBD1 call for D was not verified on the DNA. TRBV21-1 is reported as a pseudogene. This CDR3 spans 15 amino acids. In nucleotides, the CDR3 is TGTGCCAGCAGCTTGAGGGACAGGGACACCGGGGAGCTGTTTTTT. Its protein is CASSLRDRDTGELFF.

V is TRBV19 and J is TRBJ1-2; TRBD1 matches at 8 bases. Unmatched junction bases numbered 9, after V lost 5 bases and J lost 4 bases. In germline, CDR1 is LNHDA, CDR2 SQIVND (reference sequence). The CDR3 sequence is 15 residues long. CDR3 in DNA: TGTGCCAGTAGTTCCCTCAGGGGGCGAATCTATGGCTACACCTTC. Protein: CASSSLRGRIYGYTF.

The V call is TRBV18, the J call TRBJ2-1; a weak D match, TRBD2 (6 bases). The CDR3 length is 14 residues. V was trimmed by 4 bases and J by 8 bases, leaving 15 bases between them. The germline V gene encodes CDR1 KGHSH and CDR2 LQKENI. The DNA for the CDR3 is TGTGCCAGCTCACTCGGTCGGGGGTTTGATGAGCAGTTCTTC. Translating gives CASSLGRGFDEQFF.

The V and J genes are TRBV9 and TRBJ2-3; D is possibly TRBD2 (6 bases). Trimming shortened V by 0 bases and J by 3 bases, and 8 bases separated the two germline ends. Germline V gene lookup returns CDR1 SGDLS and CDR2 YYNGEE. The CDR3 loop spans 14 amino acids. CDR3 protein: CASSVGAGTDTQYF. The CDR3 region has the DNA TGTGCCAGCAGCGTAGGGGCGGGAACAGATACGCAGTATTTT. The whole variable domain, remainder taken from reference TRBV9 and TRBJ2-3, is DSGVTQTPKHLITATGQRVTLRCSPRSGDLSVYWYQQSLDQGLQFLIQYYNGEERAKGNILERFSAQQFPDLHSELNLSSLELGDSALYFCASSVGAGTDTQYFGPGTRLTVL.

The chain recombines TRBV5-4 with TRBJ2-7; 11 bases fit TRBD1. Germline CDR1 and CDR2: SGHNT and YYREEE (reference sequence). The CDR3 has 15 amino acids. Unmatched junction bases numbered 3, after V lost 2 bases and J lost 2 bases. This chain's CDR3 is CASSLGTGGTYEQYF. CDR3 sequence (DNA): TGTGCCAGCAGCTTAGGGACAGGGGGGACCTACGAGCAGTACTTC.

The V call is TRBV7-2, the J call TRBJ2-2, with a possible D match to TRBD2 (5 bases). The CDR3 runs to 15 residues. The V end lost 6 bases, the J end lost 3 bases, and 14 bases lay between the germline ends. Germline-derived CDR1 and CDR2 are SGHTA and FQGNSA. The CDR3 spells CASRREVGDTGELFF. The CDR3 coding sequence is TGTGCCAGCAGGAGGGAAGTTGGGGACACCGGGGAGCTGTTTTTT.

V is TRBV2 and J is TRBJ2-1, with TRBD2 identical over 10 bases. Trimming removed 5 bases from V and 4 bases from J; junction bases left unmatched: 8. Germline V gene sequence: CDR1 SNHLY, CDR2 FYNNEI. The length of the CDR3 is 16 residues. The CDR3 bases are TGTGCCAGCAGTAAGGAAAGCGGGAGGGCATACAATGAGCAGTTCTTC. Protein product: CASSKESGRAYNEQFF.

This clone was recorded once. The rearrangement uses TRBV18 and TRBJ2-7, with 9 positions matching TRBD1. V dropped 10 bases and J dropped 0; count of bases not matched to a gene: 19. Germline-derived CDR1 and CDR2 are KGHSH and LQKENI. This CDR3 contains 18 residues. CDR3 nucleotide sequence: TGTGCCAACGGGGACGCACAGGGGGCCCAATCGGCCTCCTACGAGCAGTACTTC. It specifies CANGDAQGAQSASYEQYF. The full variable domain, in which reference TRBV18 and TRBJ2-7 provide the parts outside the CDR3, is NAGVMQNPRHLVRRRGQEARLRCSPMKGHSHVYWYRQLPEEGLKFMVYLQKENIIDESGMPKERFSAEFPKEGPSILRIQQVVRGDSAAYFCANGDAQGAQSASYEQYFGPGTRLTVT.

The chain links TRBV5-6 to TRBJ1-2; D not resolved. The V gene's germline CDR1 is SGHDT and CDR2 YYEEEE. The CDR3 is 14 amino acids. Trimming pared 4 bases from V and 0 bases from J, leaving 10 bases between. The CDR3 loop is CASSRVDSNYGYTF. As DNA, the CDR3 is TGTGCCAGCAGCCGGGTTGATTCTAACTATGGCTACACCTTC.